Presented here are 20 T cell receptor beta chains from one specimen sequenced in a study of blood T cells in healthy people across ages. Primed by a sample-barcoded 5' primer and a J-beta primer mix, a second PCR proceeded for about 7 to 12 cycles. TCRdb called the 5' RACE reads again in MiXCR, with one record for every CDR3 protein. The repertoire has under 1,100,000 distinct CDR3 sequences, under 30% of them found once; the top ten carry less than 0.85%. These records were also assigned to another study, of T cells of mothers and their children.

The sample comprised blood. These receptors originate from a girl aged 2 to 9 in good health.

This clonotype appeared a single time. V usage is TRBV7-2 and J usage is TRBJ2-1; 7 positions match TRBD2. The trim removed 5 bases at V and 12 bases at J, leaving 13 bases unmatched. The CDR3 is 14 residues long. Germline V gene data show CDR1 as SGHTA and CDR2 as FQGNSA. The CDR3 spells CASSPGGFDGRQFF. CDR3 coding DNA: TGTGCCAGCAGCCCCGGGGGGTTTGACGGCCGGCAGTTCTTC.

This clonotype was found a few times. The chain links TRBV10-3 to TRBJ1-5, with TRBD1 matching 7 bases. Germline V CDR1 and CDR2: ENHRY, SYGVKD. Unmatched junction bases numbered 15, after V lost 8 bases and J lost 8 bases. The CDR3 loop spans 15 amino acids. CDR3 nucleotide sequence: TGTGCCATCCGGAGAAGGGACAGCGAGGAGGAGCCCCAGCATTTT. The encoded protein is CAIRRRDSEEEPQHF.

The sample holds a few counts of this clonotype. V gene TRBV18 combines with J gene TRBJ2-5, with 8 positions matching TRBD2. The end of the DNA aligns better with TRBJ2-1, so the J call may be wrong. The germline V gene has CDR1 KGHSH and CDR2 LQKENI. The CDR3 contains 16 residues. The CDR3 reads CASSPGQRGGLNEQFF. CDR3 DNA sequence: TGTGCCAGCTCACCAGGTCAACGGGGGGGCTTAAATGAGCAGTTCTTC.

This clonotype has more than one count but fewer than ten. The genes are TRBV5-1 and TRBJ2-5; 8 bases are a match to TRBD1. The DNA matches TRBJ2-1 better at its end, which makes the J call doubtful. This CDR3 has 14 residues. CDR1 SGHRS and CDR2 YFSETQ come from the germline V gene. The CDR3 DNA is TGCGCCAGCAGCTTAGGACAGGGAGGAGGTGAGCAGTTCTTC. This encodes CASSLGQGGGEQFF.

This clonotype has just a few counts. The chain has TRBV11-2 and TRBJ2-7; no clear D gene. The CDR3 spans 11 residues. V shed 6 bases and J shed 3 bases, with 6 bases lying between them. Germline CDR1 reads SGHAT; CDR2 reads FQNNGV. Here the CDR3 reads CASRYNYEQYF. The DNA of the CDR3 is TGTGCCAGCAGATATAACTACGAGCAGTACTTC.

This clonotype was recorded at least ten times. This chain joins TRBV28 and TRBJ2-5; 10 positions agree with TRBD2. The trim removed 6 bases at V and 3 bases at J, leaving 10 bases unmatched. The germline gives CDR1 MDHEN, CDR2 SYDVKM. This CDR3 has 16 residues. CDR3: CASSPPSGSLEETQYF. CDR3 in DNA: TGTGCCAGCAGCCCTCCTAGCGGGAGCTTGGAAGAGACCCAGTACTTC.

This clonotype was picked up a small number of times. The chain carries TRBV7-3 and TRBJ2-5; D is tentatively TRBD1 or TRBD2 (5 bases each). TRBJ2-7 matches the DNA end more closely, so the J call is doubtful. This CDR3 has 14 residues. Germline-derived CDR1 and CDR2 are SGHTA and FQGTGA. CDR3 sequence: CASSLSRDRYEQYF. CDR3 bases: TGTGCCAGCAGCTTATCGAGGGACCGCTACGAGCAGTACTTC.

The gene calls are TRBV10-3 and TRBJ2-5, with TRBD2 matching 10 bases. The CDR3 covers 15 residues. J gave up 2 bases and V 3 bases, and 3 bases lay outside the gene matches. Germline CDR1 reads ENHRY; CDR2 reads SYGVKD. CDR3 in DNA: TGTGCCATCAGTGAAAGCGGGGGGGTTCAAGAGACCCAGTACTTC. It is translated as CAISESGGVQETQYF.

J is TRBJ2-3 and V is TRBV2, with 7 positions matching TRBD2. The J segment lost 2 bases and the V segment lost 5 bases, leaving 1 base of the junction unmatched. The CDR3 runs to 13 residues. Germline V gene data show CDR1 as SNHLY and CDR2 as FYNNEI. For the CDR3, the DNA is TGTGCCAGCAGTTGGGACTACACAGATACGCAGTATTTT. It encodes CASSWDYTDTQYF. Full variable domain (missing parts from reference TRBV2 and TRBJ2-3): EPEVTQTPSHQVTQMGQEVILRCVPISNHLYFYWYRQILGQKVEFLVSFYNNEISEKSEIFDDQFSVERPDGSNFTLKIRSTKLEDSAMYFCASSWDYTDTQYFGPGTRLTVL.

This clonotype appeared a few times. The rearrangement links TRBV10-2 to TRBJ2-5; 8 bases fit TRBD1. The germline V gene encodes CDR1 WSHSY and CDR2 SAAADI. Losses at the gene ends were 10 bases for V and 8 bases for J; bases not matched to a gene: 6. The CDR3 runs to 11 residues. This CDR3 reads CATRTGKTQYF. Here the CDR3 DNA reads TGCGCCACCAGGACAGGGAAAACCCAGTACTTC.

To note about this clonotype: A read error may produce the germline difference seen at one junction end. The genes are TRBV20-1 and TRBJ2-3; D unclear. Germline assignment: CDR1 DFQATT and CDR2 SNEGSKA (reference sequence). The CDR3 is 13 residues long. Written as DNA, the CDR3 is TGCAGTGCTAGTACCCCCCACACAGATATGCAGTATTTT. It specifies CSASTPHTDMQYF.

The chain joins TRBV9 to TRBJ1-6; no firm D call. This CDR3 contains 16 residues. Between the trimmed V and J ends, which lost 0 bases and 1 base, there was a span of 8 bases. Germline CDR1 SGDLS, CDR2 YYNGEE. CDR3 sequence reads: CASSVEDGSYNSPLHF. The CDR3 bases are TGTGCCAGCAGCGTAGAGGACGGGTCCTATAATTCACCCCTCCACTTT.

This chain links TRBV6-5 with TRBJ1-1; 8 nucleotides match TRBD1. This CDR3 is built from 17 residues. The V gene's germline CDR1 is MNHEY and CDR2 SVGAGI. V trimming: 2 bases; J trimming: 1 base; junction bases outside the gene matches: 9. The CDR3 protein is CASSYLGTGTTNTEAFF. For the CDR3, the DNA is TGTGCCAGCAGTTACCTAGGGACAGGAACTACGAACACTGAAGCTTTCTTT.

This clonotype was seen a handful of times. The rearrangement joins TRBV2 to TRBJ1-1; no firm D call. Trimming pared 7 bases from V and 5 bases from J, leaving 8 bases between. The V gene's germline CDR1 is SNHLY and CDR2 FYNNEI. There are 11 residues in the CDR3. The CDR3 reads CASMEGTEAFF. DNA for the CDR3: TGTGCCAGCATGGAGGGAACTGAAGCTTTCTTT.

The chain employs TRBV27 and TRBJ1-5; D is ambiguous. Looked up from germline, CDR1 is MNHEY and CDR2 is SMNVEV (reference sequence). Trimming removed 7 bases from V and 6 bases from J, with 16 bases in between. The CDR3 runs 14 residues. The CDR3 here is CASKDSGRSQPQHF. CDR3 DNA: TGTGCCAGCAAAGATTCGGGTCGGAGTCAGCCCCAGCATTTT.

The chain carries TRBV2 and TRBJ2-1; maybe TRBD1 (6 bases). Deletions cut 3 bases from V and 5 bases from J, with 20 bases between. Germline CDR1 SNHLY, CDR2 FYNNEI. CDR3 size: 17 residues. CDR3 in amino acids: CASSDIWGRGVDNEQFF. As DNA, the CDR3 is TGTGCCAGCAGTGATATATGGGGCAGGGGTGTCGACAATGAGCAGTTCTTC.

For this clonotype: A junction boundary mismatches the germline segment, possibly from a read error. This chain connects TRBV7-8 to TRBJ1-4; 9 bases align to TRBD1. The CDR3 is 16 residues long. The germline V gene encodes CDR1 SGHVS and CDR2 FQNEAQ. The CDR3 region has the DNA TGTGCCAGCAGCCTCAATCCGGGACAGGGAGGTGAAAAGCTGTTTTTT. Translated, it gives CASSLNPGQGGEKLFF.

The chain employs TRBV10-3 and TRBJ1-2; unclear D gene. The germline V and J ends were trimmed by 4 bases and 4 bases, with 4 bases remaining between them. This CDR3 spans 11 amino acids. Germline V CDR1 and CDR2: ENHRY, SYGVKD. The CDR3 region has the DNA TGTGCCATCAGTGCTAGCTATGGCTACACCTTC. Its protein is CAISASYGYTF.

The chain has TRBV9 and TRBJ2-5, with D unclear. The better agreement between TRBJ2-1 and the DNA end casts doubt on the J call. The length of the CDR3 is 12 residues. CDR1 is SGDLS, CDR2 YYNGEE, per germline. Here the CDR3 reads CASSTETDEQFF. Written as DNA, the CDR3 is TGTGCCAGCAGCACGGAAACGGATGAGCAGTTCTTC.

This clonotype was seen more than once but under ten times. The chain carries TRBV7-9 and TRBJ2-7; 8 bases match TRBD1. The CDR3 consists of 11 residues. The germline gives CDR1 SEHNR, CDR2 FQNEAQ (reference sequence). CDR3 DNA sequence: TGTGGGACAGGGAGCTCCTACGAGCAGTACTTC. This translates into CGTGSSYEQYF.